These T cell receptor beta chains were read from a single sample in a study of T cell responses to AZD1222 COVID-19 vaccine. Measured with immunoSEQ multiplex PCR; TCRdb has only the in-frame clones, and not every one. The repertoire holds about 110,000 clones, with roughly 87% as singletons. Sample: peripheral blood, taken on day 0 of AZD1222 vaccination. All receptors derive from an adult in good health. Each CDR3 is given with its conserved first and last residue. A D gene is named only where the DNA matches it firmly. Clone size is shown for a subset of rows, as once, few, many or a class of expanded clone.

d_call,v_call,j_call,clone_size,cdr3_nt,cdr3_aa
-,TRBV5-6,TRBJ1-2,-,TGTGCCAGCAGCTTAGGGCTTGACAGAAGTGGCTACACCTTC,CASSLGLDRSGYTF
TRBD1,TRBV4-1,TRBJ1-2,once,TGCGCCAGCAGCCAACCTGGCAGGGGGCTTAGCTATGGCTACACCTTC,CASSQPGRGLSYGYTF
-,TRBV4-1,TRBJ1-1,-,TGCGCCAGCAGCCCGACCAGGGGCACGAACACTGAAGCTTTCTTT,CASSPTRGTNTEAFF
-,TRBV6-5,TRBJ1-2,-,TGTGCCAGCAGTTACGGGGCGAGTGGAAGCTACACCTTC,CASSYGASGSYTF
TRBD2,TRBV10-3,TRBJ2-1,-,TGTGCCATCAGTGAACTAGCGGGGGGCCGCGGTGGGGAGCAGTTCTTC,CAISELAGGRGGEQFF
-,TRBV7-2,TRBJ2-7,-,TGTGCCAGCAGCTTAAACCGGGACACGAACGAGCAGTACTTC,CASSLNRDTNEQYF
-,TRBV11-2,TRBJ1-1,few,TGTGCCAGCAGCTTAGTCAGGGTCGGCGATGAAGCTTTCTTT,CASSLVRVGDEAFF
TRBD2,TRBV7-2,TRBJ2-7,-,TGTACCAGCAGCTTAGGCCGGGGACTAGCGGGGCTGGGTTCTATCTACGAGCAGTACTTC,CTSSLGRGLAGLGSIYEQYF
-,TRBV7-9,TRBJ1-2,-,TGTGCCAGCAGCTTAGTAAGTCCTGCGGGCGGCTACACCTTC,CASSLVSPAGGYTF
-,TRBV10-3,TRBJ2-2,-,TGTGCCATCGGAAACCGGGGGAACACCGGGGAGCTGTTTTTT,CAIGNRGNTGELFF
-,TRBV19,TRBJ1-6,-,TGTGCCAGTAGTATGTCCATAACCGGTTCACCCCTCCACTTT,CASSMSITGSPLHF
-,TRBV6-4,TRBJ2-3,few,TGTGCCAGCAGTGTTAGGGGAGGCACAGATACGCAGTATTTT,CASSVRGGTDTQYF
TRBD2,TRBV5-4,TRBJ2-1,-,TGTGCCAGCAGCTCTAGCGGGGGACGATCCTACAATGAGCAGTTCTTC,CASSSSGGRSYNEQFF
TRBD1,TRBV5-5,TRBJ1-5,few,TGTGCCAGCAGCCAAACCCCGCAGGGGGCGAATCAGCCCCAGCATTTT,CASSQTPQGANQPQHF
TRBD2,TRBV18,TRBJ2-3,-,TGTGCCAGCTCACCACCTTCTAGCGGGGTGAGAAATACGCAGTATTTT,CASSPPSSGVRNTQYF
-,TRBV18,TRBJ1-4,once,TGTGCCAGCTCACCCGGGGGAGTCGAAAATGAAAAACTGTTTTTT,CASSPGGVENEKLFF
TRBD1,TRBV9,TRBJ1-2,-,TGTGCCAGCAGCGTAACAAATACAGGGGGCCCTAACTATGGCTACACCTTC,CASSVTNTGGPNYGYTF